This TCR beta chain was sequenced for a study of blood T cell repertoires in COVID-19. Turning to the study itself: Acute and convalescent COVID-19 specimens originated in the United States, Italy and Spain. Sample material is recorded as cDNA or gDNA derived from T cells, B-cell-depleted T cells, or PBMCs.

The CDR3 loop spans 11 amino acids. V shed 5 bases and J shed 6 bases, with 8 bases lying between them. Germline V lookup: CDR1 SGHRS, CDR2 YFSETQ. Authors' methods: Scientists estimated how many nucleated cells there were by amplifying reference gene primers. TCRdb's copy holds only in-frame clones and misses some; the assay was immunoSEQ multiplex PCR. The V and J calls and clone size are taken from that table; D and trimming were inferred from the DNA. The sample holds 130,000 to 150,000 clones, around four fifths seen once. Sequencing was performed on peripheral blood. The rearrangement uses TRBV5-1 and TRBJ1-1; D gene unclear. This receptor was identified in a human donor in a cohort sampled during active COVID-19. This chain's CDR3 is CASSDGSEAFF. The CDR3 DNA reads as TGCGCCAGCAGTGACGGGTCTGAAGCTTTCTTT. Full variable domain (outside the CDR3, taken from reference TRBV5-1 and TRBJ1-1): KAGVTQTPRYLIKTRGQQVTLSCSPISGHRSVSWYQQTPGQGLQFLFEYFSETQRNKGNFPGRFSGRQFSNSRSEMNVSTLELGDSALYLCASSDGSEAFFGQGTRLTVV.